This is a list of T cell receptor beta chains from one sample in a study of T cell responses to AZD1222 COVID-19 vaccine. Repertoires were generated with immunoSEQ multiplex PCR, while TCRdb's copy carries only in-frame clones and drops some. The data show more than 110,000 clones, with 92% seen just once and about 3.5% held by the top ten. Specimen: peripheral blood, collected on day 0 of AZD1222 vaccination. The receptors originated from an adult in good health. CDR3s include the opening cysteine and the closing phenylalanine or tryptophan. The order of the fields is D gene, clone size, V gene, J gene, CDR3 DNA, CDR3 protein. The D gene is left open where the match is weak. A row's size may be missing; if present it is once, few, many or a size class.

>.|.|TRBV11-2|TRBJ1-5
TGTGCCAGCAGTCTCTCGTGGGGCAATCAGCCCCAGCATTTT
CASSLSWGNQPQHF
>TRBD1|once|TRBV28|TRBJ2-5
TGTGCCAGCAGTTTGGGACAGGGTGGTTTGGAGACCCAGTACTTC
CASSLGQGGLETQYF
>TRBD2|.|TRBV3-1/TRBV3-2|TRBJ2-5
TGTGCCAGCAGCCACCGCGGGGGTCTAAGGGAGACCCAGTACTTC
CASSHRGGLRETQYF
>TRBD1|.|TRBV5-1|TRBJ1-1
TGCGCCAGCAGCCGGGACAGGGCCTTGAACACTGAAGCTTTCTTT
CASSRDRALNTEAFF
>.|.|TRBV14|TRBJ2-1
TGTGCCAGCAGCCCGCCCCTGGGAGTTGAGCAGTTCTTC
CASSPPLGVEQFF
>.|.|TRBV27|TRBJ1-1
TGTGCCAGCAGTTCGCCCGGGCTGGGGGGGACTGAAGCTTTCTTT
CASSSPGLGGTEAFF
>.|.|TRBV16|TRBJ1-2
TGTGCCAGCAGTCCTAAACCGGGCCAACTGTATGGCTACACCTTC
CASSPKPGQLYGYTF
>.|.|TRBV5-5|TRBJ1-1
TGTGCCAGCAGCCGGACGGCGAACACTGAAGCTTTCTTT
CASSRTANTEAFF
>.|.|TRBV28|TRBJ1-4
TGTGCCAGCACTCCTGCGGGATGGAATGAAAAACTGTTTTTT
CASTPAGWNEKLFF
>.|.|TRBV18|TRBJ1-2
TGTGCCAGCTCACCAAAGACAGCCTATGGCTACACCTTC
CASSPKTAYGYTF
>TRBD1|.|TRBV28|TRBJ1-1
TGTGCCAGCAGCAACGCCGGGACAGGGAGCACTGAAGCTTTCTTT
CASSNAGTGSTEAFF
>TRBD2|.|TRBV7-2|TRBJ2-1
TGTGCCAGCAGCTTGGGACTAGCGGCCTCGGGGTATGAGCAGTTCTTC
CASSLGLAASGYEQFF
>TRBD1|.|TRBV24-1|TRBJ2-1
TGTGCCACCAGTGATCTAGGACAGGGGGTGGATGAGCAGTTCTTC
CATSDLGQGVDEQFF
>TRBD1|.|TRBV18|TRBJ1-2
TGTGCCAGCTCACCGAACTCTCCCGGGACAGGGGGAAACTATGGCTACACCTTC
CASSPNSPGTGGNYGYTF
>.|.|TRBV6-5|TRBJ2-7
TGTGCCAGCAGTATAAAGTGGGAGCAGTACTTC
CASSIKWEQYF
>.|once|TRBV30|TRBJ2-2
TGTGCCTGGATGGGAACCGGGGAGCTGTTTTTT
CAWMGTGELFF
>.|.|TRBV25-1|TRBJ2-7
TGTGCCAGCAGTAGGGGGGGGGCCTACGAGCAGTACTTC
CASSRGGAYEQYF
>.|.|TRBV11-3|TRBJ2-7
TGTGCCAGCAGCTTACTCGACCATCACGAGCAGTACTTC
CASSLLDHHEQYF
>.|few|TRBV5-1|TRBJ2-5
TGCGCCAGCAGCTTTTCCAGGCAAGAGACCCAGTACTTC
CASSFSRQETQYF
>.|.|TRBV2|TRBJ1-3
TGTGCCAGCAGCGAGAACTCTGGAAACACCATATATTTT
CASSENSGNTIYF
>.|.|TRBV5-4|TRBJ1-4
TGTGCCAGCAGCTTGGCACAGGGCTATAATGAAAAACTGTTTTTT
CASSLAQGYNEKLFF
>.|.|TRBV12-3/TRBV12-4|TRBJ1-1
TGTGCCAGCAGTTTTTGGGGCGGGACTGAAGCTTTCTTT
CASSFWGGTEAFF
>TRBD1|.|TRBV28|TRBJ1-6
TGTGCCACCCACCGACAGGGGGCAAGGGACAAAGCCAACCCAGGGAGGAATTCACCCCTCCACTTT
CATHRQGARDKANPGRNSPLHF
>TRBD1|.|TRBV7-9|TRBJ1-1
TGTGCCAGCAGCCCTTTTAACAGGGGGCGGGGTGGGACTGAAGCTTTCTTT
CASSPFNRGRGGTEAFF
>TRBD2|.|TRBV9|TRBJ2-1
TGTGCCAGCAGCGTAGAGTTCGGCCGGGGGGTAAGCTCCTACAATGAGCAGTTCTTC
CASSVEFGRGVSSYNEQFF
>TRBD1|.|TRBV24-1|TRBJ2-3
TGTGCCACCAGTGAAACGACAGGGCGCACAGATACGCAGTATTTT
CATSETTGRTDTQYF
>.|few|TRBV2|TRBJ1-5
TGTGCCAGCAGTGGGTGGGACTTGGAGGGCACAAAACATTTT
CASSGWDLEGTKHF
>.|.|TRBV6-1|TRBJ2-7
TGTGCCAGCAGTGAAGCGTTACCCGGGGGCGAGCAGTACTTC
CASSEALPGGEQYF
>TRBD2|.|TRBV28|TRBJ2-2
TGTGCCAGCAGTTTATCCGTCGGAGGCGGGAGGGCCCTCCCCGGGGAGCTGTTTTTT
CASSLSVGGGRALPGELFF
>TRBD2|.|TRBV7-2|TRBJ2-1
TGTGCCAGCAGCTCCAGACTAGCGGGAGGGCCGGGGAATGAGCAGTTCTTC
CASSSRLAGGPGNEQFF
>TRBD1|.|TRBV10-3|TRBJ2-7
TGTGCCATCAGTGGTGGGACAGGGTTCTCCGAGCAGTACTTC
CAISGGTGFSEQYF
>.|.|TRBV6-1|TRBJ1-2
TGTGCCAGCAGTGAAGTGGGCAACTCAAACTATGGCTACACCTTC
CASSEVGNSNYGYTF
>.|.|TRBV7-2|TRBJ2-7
TGTGCCAGCAGCCTATCCCCTGCGACAGGTTGGGAGCAGTACTTC
CASSLSPATGWEQYF
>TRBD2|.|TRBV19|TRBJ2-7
TGTGCCAGTAGCACACTAGCGGGAGACTACGAGCAGTACTTC
CASSTLAGDYEQYF
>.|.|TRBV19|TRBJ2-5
TGTGCCAGTAGTATTTGGGGGCCTGACCCCACTGCCCAAGAGACCCAGTACTTC
CASSIWGPDPTAQETQYF
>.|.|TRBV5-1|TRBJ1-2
TGCGCCAGCACCTACTTAGGATCCGGTGAAGATGGCTACACCTTC
CASTYLGSGEDGYTF
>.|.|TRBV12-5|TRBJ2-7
TGTGCTAGTGGTTCCCTACTAGCAGTGCAGTACTTC
CASGSLLAVQYF
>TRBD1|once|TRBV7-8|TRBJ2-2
TGTGCCAGCAGCTTAGTCAGGGGGCGAGGTACCGGGGAGCTGTTTTTT
CASSLVRGRGTGELFF